This T cell receptor beta chain comes out of a study of blood T cell repertoires in COVID-19. This clone was counted a few times. V was cut by 10 bases and J by 11 bases, with 21 bases left in between. CDR1 is ENHRY and CDR2 is SYGVKD in the germline V gene. The CDR3 runs 13 residues. The table came from immunoSEQ multiplex PCR; TCRdb's copy has only in-frame clones and leaves some out. Of about 220,000 clones listed, approximately 78% were seen once; the top ten hold about 5.6%. The sequenced sample consisted of peripheral blood. The source of this sequence is a woman aged 65 to 85 with COVID-19, enrolled during active disease. This chain uses TRBV10-3 with TRBJ1-3; D unclear. CDR3 protein: CATTLVAGGSIYF. The CDR3, as DNA: TGTGCCACCACCCTCGTGGCGGGAGGATCCATATATTTT.